This record concerns one T cell receptor beta chain sequence. This table comes from immunoSEQ multiplex PCR, and its TCRdb copy is limited to in-frame clones, with some not included. The table includes under 200,000 clones, just under 90% detected once. The data originate from a study of blood T cell repertoires in COVID-19. V lost 6 bases, J lost 5 bases, and 8 bases stayed unmatched. The CDR3 loop spans 15 amino acids. CDR1 and CDR2 (germline): LNHDA, SQIVND (reference sequence). V usage is TRBV19 and J usage is TRBJ1-1, with 11 bases matching TRBD1. The sample comprised peripheral blood. This receptor was identified in a woman aged 70-85 years with COVID-19, enrolled during active disease. The CDR3: CASRTLRDRGTEAFF. In DNA, the CDR3 is TGTGCCAGTAGAACACTTCGGGACAGGGGGACTGAAGCTTTCTTT.